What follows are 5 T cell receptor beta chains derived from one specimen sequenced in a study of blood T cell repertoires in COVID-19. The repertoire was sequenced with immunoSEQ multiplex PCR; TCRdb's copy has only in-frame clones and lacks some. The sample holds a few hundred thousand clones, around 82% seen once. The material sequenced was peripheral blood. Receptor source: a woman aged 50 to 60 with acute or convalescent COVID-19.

The CDR3 sequence: CAWTLDMNTEAFF. CDR3 bases: TGTGCCTGGACGCTCGACATGAACACTGAAGCTTTCTTT. The V call is TRBV30, the J call TRBJ1-1; no clear D gene. The CDR3 has 13 amino acids. Trimming pared 4 bases from V and 0 bases from J, leaving 9 bases between. Germline CDR1 is GTSNPN and CDR2 is SVGIG (reference sequence).

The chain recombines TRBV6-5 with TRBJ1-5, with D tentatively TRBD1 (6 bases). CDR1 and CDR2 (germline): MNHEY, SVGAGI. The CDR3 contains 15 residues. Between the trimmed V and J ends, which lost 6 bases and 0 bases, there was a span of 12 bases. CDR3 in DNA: TGTGCCAGCAGCGCCGACAGGTATAGCAATCAGCCCCAGCATTTT. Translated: CASSADRYSNQPQHF.

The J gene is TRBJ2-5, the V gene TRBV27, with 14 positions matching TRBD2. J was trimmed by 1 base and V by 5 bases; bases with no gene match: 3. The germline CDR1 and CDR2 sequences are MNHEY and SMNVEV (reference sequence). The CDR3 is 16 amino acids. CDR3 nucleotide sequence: TGTGCCAGCAGTCCGACTAGCGGGGGGGTCCAAGAGACCCAGTACTTC. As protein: CASSPTSGGVQETQYF.

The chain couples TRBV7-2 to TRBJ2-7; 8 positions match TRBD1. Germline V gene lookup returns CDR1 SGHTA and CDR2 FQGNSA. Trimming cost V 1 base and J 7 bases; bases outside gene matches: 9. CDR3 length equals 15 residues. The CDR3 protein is CASSLGGQGSKEQYF. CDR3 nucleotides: TGTGCCAGCAGCTTAGGAGGACAGGGATCGAAAGAGCAGTACTTC.

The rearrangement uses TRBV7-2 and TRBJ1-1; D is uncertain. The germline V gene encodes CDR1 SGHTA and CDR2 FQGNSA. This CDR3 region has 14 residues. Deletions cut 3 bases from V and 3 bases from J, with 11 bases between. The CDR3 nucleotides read TGTGCCAGCAGCTTGAACTTCGCGGACACTGAAGCTTTCTTT. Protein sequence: CASSLNFADTEAFF.